Sequencing of this T cell receptor beta chain was carried out in a study of T-cell reconstitution after alpha-beta-depleted transplantation in children. Germline V CDR1 and CDR2: MGHDK, SYGVNS. The CDR3 has 16 residues. The V and J ends lost 1 base and 4 bases, in that order; junction bases with no gene match: 6. Unique molecular identifiers were built into the TCRbeta library. From the PCR reads, TCRdb called clonotypes with MiXCR, one entry per CDR3 protein. The profile covers some 500,000 distinct CDR3 sequences, with around 19% appearing a single time and 3.3% taken by the ten largest. This clonotype was counted only a few times.

The material sequenced was PBMCs from the stem cell graft donor, taken from the stem cell graft. This TCR was sampled from a human donor who donated a stem cell graft to a child with acute lymphoblastic leukemia. The chain carries TRBV25-1 and TRBJ2-1; 8 bases line up with TRBD1. In DNA, the CDR3 is TGTGCCAGCAGTGAATCTGGGGACAGGAGATACAATGAGCAGTTCTTC. It translates to CASSESGDRRYNEQFF. Looking up the rest from reference TRBV25-1 and TRBJ2-1 gives the full variable domain: EADIYQTPRYLVIGTGKKITLECSQTMGHDKMYWYQQDPGMELHLIHYSYGVNSTEKGDLSSESTVSRIRTEHFPLTLESARPSHTSQYLCASSESGDRRYNEQFFGPGTRLTVL.